The 11 T cell receptor beta chains in this list originate from one sample, sequenced in a study of T-cell reconstitution after alpha-beta-depleted transplantation in children. Preparation of the TCRbeta library involved a method that used unique molecular identifiers. MiXCR, applied by TCRdb to the PCR reads, yields one record per CDR3 protein. The sample shows approximately 97,000 distinct CDR3 sequences, 4.5% to 7.5% of them seen only once. The sequencing used PBMCs, mostly from graft donor cells, collected 60 days after TCRalphabeta/CD19-depleted stem cell transplant. These TCRs come from a female patient aged 2-9 years who had a stem cell transplant for Fanconi anemia, so the T cells may come from the graft donor.

This clonotype was observed a handful of times. This chain links TRBV29-1 with TRBJ2-3; tentatively, D is TRBD1 (6 bases). The CDR3 length is 12 residues. Germline V CDR1 and CDR2: SQVTM, ANQGSEA. V was trimmed by 4 bases and J by 5 bases, leaving 10 bases between them. CDR3: CSVGGPLDTQYF. The CDR3 nucleotides are TGCAGCGTTGGGGGGCCTCTAGATACGCAGTATTTT.

The table lists this clonotype with a few counts. V is TRBV7-3 and J is TRBJ1-1; D might be TRBD1 (6 bases). CDR1 SGHTA and CDR2 FQGTGA come from the germline V gene. V lost 5 bases and J lost 1, with 14 bases in between. This CDR3 is 15 amino acids long. CDR3 residues: CASSPDGQRNTEAFF. CDR3 coding DNA: TGTGCCAGCAGCCCCGACGGACAGAGGAACACTGAAGCTTTCTTT.

The sample holds a few counts of this clonotype. The chain links TRBV18 to TRBJ1-1; a weak D match, TRBD1 (6 bases). The germline V and J ends were trimmed by 5 bases and 5 bases, with 18 bases remaining between them. This CDR3 region has 15 residues. Looked up from germline, CDR1 is KGHSH and CDR2 is LQKENI. The CDR3 nucleotides are TGTGCCAGCTCATCCCTGGCTGGGAGGGGGACTGAAGCTTTCTTT. It specifies CASSSLAGRGTEAFF.

This clonotype was seen many times. This chain connects TRBV20-1 to TRBJ2-7; D may match TRBD1 or TRBD2 (5 bases each). V was shortened by 1 base and J by 3 bases, with 13 bases between the two germline ends. The CDR3 loop spans 14 amino acids. Germline V gives CDR1 DFQATT, CDR2 SNEGSKA (reference sequence). CDR3 sequence: CSARGSGPIYEQYF. CDR3 sequence (DNA): TGCAGTGCTAGAGGCTCGGGACCCATCTACGAGCAGTACTTC.

V and J are TRBV12-3 or TRBV12-4 and TRBJ2-1; D unresolved. V gave up 6 bases and J gave up 3 bases, with 18 bases separating them. This CDR3 has 16 amino acids. The CDR3: CASSPVPDGVYNEQFF. The CDR3 nucleotides read TGTGCCAGCAGCCCCGTCCCGGATGGGGTCTACAATGAGCAGTTCTTC.

The genes are TRBV5-1 and TRBJ2-2; no clear D. The V gene's germline CDR1 is SGHRS and CDR2 YFSETQ. The CDR3 is 13 amino acids. V was trimmed by 0 bases and J by 6 bases, leaving 6 bases between them. CDR3 in DNA: TGCGCCAGCAGCTTGGGTAGTCCCGGGGAGCTGTTTTTT. Amino acid sequence: CASSLGSPGELFF. Combining the CDR3 with reference TRBV5-1 and TRBJ2-2 gives the whole variable domain KAGVTQTPRYLIKTRGQQVTLSCSPISGHRSVSWYQQTPGQGLQFLFEYFSETQRNKGNFPGRFSGRQFSNSRSEMNVSTLELGDSALYLCASSLGSPGELFFGEGSRLTVL.

This clonotype was detected only a few times. The rearrangement links TRBV5-6 to TRBJ2-1; 7 bases match TRBD2. The CDR3 has 16 amino acids. Trimming removed 6 bases from V and 7 bases from J; junction bases left unmatched: 16. CDR1 SGHDT and CDR2 YYEEEE come from the germline V gene. CDR3: CASTPWMGEGPNEQFF. In DNA, the CDR3 is TGTGCCAGCACCCCCTGGATGGGGGAGGGCCCGAATGAGCAGTTCTTC.

This clonotype occurred many times. The chain has TRBV28 and TRBJ2-7, with 8 bases fitting TRBD2. Trimming at V came to 4 bases and at J to 6 bases, leaving 14 bases not matched to a gene. This CDR3 is built from 16 residues. CDR1 and CDR2 (germline): MDHEN, SYDVKM. DNA of the CDR3: TGTGCCAGCAGTTATCCCATTGGGACTAGTATGAGCGAGCAGTACTTC. Protein: CASSYPIGTSMSEQYF.

The rearrangement joins TRBV29-1 to TRBJ2-7; 11 bases agree with TRBD2. CDR1 SQVTM and CDR2 ANQGSEA come from the germline V gene. V lost 4 bases and J lost 4; bases outside the gene matches: 15. The CDR3 runs 17 residues. CDR3 bases: TGCAGCGTTGGGGGTCTAGCGGGGGGCAGCCTAGCTTACGAGCAGTACTTC. Its translation is CSVGGLAGGSLAYEQYF.

This clonotype appeared many times. The chain combines TRBV29-1 with TRBJ2-2; 10 positions match TRBD2. The CDR3 has 15 amino acids. The junction had 5 bases not matched to a gene; V was cut back by 6 bases and J by 1 base. The V gene's germline CDR1 is SQVTM and CDR2 ANQGSEA. CDR3 region: CSVSSGGGNTGELFF. The CDR3 bases are TGCAGCGTGTCCAGCGGGGGGGGGAACACCGGGGAGCTGTTTTTT.

This clonotype came up a few times. V usage is TRBV7-2 and J usage is TRBJ2-1; maybe TRBD2 (7 bases). The V gene lost 2 bases and the J gene lost 7 bases, with 15 bases spanning the gap. This CDR3 has 15 residues. Germline V gene sequence: CDR1 SGHTA, CDR2 FQGNSA. CDR3 sequence (DNA): TGTGCCAGCAGCTTAACGTGGGGGGGCCAGAATGAGCAGTTCTTC. This encodes CASSLTWGGQNEQFF.